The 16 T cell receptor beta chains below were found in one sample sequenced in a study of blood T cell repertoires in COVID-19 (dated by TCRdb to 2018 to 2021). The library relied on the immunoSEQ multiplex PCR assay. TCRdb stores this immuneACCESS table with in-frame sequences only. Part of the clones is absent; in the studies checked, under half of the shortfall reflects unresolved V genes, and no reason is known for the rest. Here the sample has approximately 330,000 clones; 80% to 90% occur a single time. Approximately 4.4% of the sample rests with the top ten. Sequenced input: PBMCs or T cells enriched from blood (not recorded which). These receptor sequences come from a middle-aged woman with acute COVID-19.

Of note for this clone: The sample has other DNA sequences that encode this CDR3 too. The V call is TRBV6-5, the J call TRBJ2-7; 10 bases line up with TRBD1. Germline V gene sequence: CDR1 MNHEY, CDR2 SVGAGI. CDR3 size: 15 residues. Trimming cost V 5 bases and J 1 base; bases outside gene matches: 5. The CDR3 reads CASSSPGQGSYEQYF. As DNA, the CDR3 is TGTGCCAGCAGTAGTCCGGGACAGGGGTCCTACGAGCAGTACTTC.

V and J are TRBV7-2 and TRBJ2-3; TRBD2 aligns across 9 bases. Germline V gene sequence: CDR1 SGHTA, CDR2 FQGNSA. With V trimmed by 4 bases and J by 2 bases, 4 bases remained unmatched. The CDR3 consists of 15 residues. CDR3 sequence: CASSSSGGSTDTQYF. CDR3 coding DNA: TGTGCCAGCAGCTCGAGCGGGGGGTCCACAGATACGCAGTATTTT.

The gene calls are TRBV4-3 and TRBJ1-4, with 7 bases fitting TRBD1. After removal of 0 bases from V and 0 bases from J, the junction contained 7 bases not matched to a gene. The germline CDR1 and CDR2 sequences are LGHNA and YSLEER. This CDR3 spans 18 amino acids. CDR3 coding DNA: TGCGCCAGCAGCCAAGATGGGTACAGGGGTTCAACTAATGAAAAACTGTTTTTT. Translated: CASSQDGYRGSTNEKLFF.

The CDR3 sequence is CASSLRDREETQYF. The CDR3 nucleotides read TGTGCCAGTAGTCTTCGGGACAGGGAAGAGACCCAGTACTTC. This rearrangement joins TRBV19 to TRBJ2-5; 9 positions agree with TRBD1. The CDR3 consists of 14 residues. Germline V gives CDR1 LNHDA, CDR2 SQIVND (reference sequence). The J segment lost 3 bases and the V segment lost 5 bases, leaving 4 bases of the junction unmatched.

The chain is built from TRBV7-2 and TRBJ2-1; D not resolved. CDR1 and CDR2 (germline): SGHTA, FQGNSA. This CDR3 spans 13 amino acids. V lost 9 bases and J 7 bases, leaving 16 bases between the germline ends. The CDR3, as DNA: TGTGCCAGTAGTACGAAATCCGAGAATGAGCAGTTCTTC. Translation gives CASSTKSENEQFF.

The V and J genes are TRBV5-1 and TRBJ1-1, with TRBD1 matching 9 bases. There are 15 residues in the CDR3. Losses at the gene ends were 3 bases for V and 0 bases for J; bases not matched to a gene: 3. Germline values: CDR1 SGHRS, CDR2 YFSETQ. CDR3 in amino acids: CASSWTGAMNTEAFF. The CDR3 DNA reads TGCGCCAGCAGCTGGACAGGGGCGATGAACACTGAAGCTTTCTTT.

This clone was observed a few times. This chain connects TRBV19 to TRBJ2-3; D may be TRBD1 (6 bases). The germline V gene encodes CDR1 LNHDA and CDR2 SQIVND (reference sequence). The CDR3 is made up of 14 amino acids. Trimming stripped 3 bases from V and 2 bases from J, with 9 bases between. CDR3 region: CASSMPGDTDTQYF. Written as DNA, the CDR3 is TGTGCCAGTAGTATGCCAGGGGACACAGATACGCAGTATTTT.

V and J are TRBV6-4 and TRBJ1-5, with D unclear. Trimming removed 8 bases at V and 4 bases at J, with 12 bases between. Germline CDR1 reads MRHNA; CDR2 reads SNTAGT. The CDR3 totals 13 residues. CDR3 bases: TGTGCCAGCGTGTTCAGGCAAAATCAGCCCCAGCATTTT. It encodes CASVFRQNQPQHF.

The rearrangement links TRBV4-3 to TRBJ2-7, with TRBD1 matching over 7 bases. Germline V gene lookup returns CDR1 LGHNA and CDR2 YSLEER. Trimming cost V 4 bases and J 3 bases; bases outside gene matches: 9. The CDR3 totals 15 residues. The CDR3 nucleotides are TGCGCCAGCAGCCTACAGGGGCGCAACGGCTACGAGCAGTACTTC. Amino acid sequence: CASSLQGRNGYEQYF.

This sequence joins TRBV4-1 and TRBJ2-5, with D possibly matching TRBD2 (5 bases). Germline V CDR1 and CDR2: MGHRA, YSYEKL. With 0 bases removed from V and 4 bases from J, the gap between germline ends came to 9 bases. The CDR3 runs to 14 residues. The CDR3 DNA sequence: TGCGCCAGCAGCCAAGAATCTGCGGGAGAGACCCAGTACTTC. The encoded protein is CASSQESAGETQYF.

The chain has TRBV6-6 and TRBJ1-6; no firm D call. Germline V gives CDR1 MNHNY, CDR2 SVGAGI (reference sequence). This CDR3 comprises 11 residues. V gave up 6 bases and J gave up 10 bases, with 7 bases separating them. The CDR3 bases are TGTGCCAGCAGCCAAAAATCACCCCTCCACTTT. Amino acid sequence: CASSQKSPLHF.

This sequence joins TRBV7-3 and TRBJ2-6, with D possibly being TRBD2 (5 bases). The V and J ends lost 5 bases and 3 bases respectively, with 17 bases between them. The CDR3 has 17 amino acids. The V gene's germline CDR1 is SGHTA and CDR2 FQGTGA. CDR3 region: CASSPRPRGFGANVLTF. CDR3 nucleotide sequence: TGTGCCAGCAGCCCCCGACCCCGGGGATTTGGGGCCAACGTCCTGACTTTC.

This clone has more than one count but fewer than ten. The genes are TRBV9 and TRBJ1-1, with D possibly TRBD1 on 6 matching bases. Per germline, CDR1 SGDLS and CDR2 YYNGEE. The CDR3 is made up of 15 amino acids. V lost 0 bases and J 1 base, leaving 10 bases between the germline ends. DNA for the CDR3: TGTGCCAGCAGCGTAGGGCAGGGGAAGAACACTGAAGCTTTCTTT. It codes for CASSVGQGKNTEAFF.

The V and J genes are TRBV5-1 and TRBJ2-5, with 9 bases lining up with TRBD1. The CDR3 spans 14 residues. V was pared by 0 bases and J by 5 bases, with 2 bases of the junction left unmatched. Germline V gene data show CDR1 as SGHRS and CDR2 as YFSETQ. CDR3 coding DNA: TGCGCCAGCAGCTTGGAGACAGGGGGGGAGACCCAGTACTTC. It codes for CASSLETGGETQYF. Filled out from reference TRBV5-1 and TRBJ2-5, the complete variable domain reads KAGVTQTPRYLIKTRGQQVTLSCSPISGHRSVSWYQQTPGQGLQFLFEYFSETQRNKGNFPGRFSGRQFSNSRSEMNVSTLELGDSALYLCASSLETGGETQYFGPGTRLLVL.

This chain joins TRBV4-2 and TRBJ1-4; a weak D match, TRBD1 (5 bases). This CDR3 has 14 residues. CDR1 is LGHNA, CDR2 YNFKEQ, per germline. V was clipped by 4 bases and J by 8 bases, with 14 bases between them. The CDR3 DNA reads TGTGCCAGCAGCCCTTCGGACACCCCCGAAAAACTGTTTTTT. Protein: CASSPSDTPEKLFF.

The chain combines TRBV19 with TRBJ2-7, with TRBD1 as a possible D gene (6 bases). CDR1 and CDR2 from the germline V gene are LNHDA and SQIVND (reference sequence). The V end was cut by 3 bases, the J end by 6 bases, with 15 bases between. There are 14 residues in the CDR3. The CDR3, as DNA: TGTGCCAGTAGTATGGGGCCAGGGGTAGGCGAGCAGTACTTC. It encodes CASSMGPGVGEQYF.